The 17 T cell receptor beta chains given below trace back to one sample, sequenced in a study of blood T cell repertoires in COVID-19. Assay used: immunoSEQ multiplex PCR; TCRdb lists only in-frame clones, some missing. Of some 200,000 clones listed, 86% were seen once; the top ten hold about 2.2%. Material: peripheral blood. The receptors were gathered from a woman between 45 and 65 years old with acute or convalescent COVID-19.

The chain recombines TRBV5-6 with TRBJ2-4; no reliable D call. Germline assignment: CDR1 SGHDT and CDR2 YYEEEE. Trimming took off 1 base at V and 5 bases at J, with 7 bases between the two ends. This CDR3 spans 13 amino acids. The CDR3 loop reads CASSLNPENIQYF. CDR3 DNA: TGTGCCAGCAGCTTGAACCCAGAAAACATTCAGTACTTC. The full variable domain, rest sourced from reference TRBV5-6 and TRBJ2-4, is DAGVTQSPTHLIKTRGQQVTLRCSPKSGHDTVSWYQQALGQGPQFIFQYYEEEERQRGNFPDRFSGHQFPNYSSELNVNALLLGDSALYLCASSLNPENIQYFGAGTRLSVL.

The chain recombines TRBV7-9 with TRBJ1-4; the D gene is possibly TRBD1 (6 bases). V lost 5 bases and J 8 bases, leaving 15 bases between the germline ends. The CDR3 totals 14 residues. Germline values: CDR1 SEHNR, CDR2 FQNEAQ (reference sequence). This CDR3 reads CASSRRTENEKLFF. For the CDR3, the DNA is TGTGCCAGCAGCCGAAGGACAGAAAACGAAAAACTGTTTTTT. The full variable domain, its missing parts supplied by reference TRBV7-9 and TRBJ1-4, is DTGVSQNPRHKITKRGQNVTFRCDPISEHNRLYWYRQTLGQGPEFLTYFQNEAQLEKSRLLSDRFSAERPKGSFSTLEIQRTEQGDSAMYLCASSRRTENEKLFFGSGTQLSVL.

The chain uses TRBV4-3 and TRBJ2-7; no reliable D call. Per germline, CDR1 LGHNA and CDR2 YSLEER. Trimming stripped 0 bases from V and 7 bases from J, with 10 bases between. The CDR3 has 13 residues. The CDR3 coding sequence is TGCGCCAGCAGCCAAGACCTTCTTCGGGAGCAGTACTTC. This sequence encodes CASSQDLLREQYF.

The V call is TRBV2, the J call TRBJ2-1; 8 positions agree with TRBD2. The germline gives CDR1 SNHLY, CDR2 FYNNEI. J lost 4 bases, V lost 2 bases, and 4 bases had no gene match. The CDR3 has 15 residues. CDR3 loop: CASSELRGDYNEQFF. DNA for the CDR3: TGTGCCAGCAGTGAATTGCGGGGGGATTACAATGAGCAGTTCTTC.

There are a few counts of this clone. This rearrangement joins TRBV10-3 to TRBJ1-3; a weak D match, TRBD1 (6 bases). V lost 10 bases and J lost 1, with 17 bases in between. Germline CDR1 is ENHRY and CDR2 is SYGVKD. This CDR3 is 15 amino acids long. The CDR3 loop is CATGEPQGSGNTIYF. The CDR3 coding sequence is TGTGCCACCGGGGAACCTCAGGGGTCTGGAAACACCATATATTTT.

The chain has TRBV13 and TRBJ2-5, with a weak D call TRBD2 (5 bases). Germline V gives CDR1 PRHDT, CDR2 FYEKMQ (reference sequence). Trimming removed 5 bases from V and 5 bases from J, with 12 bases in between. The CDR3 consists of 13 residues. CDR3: CASSPGIGETQYF. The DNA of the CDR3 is TGTGCCAGCAGCCCGGGGATTGGGGAGACCCAGTACTTC.

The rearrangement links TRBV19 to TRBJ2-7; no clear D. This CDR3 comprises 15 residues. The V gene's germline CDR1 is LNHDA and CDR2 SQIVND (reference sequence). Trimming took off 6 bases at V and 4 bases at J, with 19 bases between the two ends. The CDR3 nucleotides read TGTGCCAGTAGATTGCTGTCCCCGCCCGGGTACGAGCAGTACTTC. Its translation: CASRLLSPPGYEQYF.

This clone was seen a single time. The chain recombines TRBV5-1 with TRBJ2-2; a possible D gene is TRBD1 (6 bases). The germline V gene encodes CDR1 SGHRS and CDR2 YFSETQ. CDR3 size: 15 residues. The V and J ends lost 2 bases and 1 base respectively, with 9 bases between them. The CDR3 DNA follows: TGCGCCAGCAGCTTACCAGGGGTGAACACCGGGGAGCTGTTTTTT. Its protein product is CASSLPGVNTGELFF.

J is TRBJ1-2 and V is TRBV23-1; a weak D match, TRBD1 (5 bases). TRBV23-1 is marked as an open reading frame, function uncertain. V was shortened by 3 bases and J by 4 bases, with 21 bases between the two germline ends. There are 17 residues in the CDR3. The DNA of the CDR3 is TGCGCCAGCAGTCACTCCTTTTTTTGTTGGGGACTCTATGGCTACACCTTC. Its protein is CASSHSFFCWGLYGYTF.

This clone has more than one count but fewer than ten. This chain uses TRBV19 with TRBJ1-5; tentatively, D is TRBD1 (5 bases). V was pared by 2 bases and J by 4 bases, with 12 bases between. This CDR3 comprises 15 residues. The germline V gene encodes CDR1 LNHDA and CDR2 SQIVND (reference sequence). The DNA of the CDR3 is TGTGCCAGTAGTATATTTGGGGACTCGAATCAGCCCCAGCATTTT. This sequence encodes CASSIFGDSNQPQHF. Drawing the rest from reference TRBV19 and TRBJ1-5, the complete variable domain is DGGITQSPKYLFRKEGQNVTLSCEQNLNHDAMYWYRQDPGQGLRLIYYSQIVNDFQKGDIAEGYSVSREKKESFPLTVTSAQKNPTAFYLCASSIFGDSNQPQHFGDGTRLSIL.

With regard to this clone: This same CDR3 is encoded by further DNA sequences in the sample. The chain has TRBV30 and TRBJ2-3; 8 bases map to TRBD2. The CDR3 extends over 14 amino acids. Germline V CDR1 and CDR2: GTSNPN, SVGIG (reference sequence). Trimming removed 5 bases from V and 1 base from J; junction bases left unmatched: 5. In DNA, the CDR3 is TGTGCCTGGTCGCGCGGGGGGCGCACAGATACGCAGTATTTT. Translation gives CAWSRGGRTDTQYF.

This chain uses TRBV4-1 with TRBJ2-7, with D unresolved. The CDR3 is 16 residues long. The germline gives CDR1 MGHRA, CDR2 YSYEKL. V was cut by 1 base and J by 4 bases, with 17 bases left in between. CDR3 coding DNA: TGCGCCAGCAGCCAAGTTCCACTACCATCCTGGTACGAGCAGTACTTC. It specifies CASSQVPLPSWYEQYF.

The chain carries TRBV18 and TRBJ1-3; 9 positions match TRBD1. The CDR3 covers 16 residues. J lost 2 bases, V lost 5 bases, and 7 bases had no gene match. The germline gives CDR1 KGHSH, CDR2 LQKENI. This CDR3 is CASSLATGGAGNTIYF. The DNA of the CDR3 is TGTGCCAGCTCATTAGCGACAGGGGGAGCTGGAAACACCATATATTTT.

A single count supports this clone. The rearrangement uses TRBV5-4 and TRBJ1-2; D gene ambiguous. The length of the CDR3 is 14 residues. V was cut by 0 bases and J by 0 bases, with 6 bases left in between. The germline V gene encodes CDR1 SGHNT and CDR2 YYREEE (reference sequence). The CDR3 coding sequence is TGTGCCAGCAGCTTGGTCACAGCTAACTATGGCTACACCTTC. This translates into CASSLVTANYGYTF.

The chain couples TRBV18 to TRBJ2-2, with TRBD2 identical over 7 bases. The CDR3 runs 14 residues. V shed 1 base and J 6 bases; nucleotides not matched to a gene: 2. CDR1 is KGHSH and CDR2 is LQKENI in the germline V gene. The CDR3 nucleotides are TGTGCCAGCTCACCACGGCGGGAGCCCGGGGAGCTGTTTTTT. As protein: CASSPRREPGELFF.

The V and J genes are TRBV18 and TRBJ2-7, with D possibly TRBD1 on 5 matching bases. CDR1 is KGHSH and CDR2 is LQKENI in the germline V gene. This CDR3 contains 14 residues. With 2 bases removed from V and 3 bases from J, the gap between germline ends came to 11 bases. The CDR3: CASSPEGASYEQYF. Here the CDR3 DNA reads TGTGCCAGCTCACCAGAAGGGGCAAGCTACGAGCAGTACTTC.

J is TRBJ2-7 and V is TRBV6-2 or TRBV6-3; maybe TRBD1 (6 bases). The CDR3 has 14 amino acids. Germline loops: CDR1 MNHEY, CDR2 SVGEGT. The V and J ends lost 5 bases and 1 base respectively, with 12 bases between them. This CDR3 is CASSTLTGSYEQYF. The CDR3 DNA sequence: TGTGCCAGCAGTACCCTGACAGGTTCCTACGAGCAGTACTTC.